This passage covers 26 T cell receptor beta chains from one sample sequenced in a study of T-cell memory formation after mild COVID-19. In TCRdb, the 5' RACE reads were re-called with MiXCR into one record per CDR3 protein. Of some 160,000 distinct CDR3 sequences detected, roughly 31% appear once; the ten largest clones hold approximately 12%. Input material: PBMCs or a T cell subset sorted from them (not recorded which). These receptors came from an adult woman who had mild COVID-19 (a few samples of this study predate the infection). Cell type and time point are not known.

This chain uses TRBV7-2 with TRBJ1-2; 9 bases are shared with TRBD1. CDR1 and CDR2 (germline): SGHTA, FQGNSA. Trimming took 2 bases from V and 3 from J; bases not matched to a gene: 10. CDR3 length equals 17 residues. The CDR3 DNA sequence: TGTGCCAGCAGCTTAACAACCCAGACAGGGGGGCACTATGGCTACACCTTC. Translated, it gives CASSLTTQTGGHYGYTF.

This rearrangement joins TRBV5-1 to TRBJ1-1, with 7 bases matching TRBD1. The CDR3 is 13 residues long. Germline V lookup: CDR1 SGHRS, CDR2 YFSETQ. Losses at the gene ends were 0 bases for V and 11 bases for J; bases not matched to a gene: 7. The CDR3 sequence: CASSLVGGGKAFF. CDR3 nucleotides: TGCGCCAGCAGCTTGGTAGGGGGCGGGAAGGCTTTCTTT.

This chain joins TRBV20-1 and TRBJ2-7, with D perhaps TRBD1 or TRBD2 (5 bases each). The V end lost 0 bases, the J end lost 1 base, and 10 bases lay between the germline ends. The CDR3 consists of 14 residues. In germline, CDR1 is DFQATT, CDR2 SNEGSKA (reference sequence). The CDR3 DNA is TGCAGTGCTAGAGATCGGGACGCTTCCTACGAGCAGTACTTC. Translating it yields CSARDRDASYEQYF.

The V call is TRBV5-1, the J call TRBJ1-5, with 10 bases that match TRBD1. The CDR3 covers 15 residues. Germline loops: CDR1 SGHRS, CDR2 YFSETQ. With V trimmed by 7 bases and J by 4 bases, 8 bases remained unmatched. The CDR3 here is CASRTGTGENQPQHF. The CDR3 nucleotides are TGCGCCAGCCGAACCGGGACAGGGGAAAATCAGCCCCAGCATTTT.

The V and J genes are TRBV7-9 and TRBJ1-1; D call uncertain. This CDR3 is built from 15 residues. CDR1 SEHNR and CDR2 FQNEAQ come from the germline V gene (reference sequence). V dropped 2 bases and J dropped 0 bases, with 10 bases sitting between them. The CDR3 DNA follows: TGTGCCAGCAGCTTACGTCCAGTTATGAACACTGAAGCTTTCTTT. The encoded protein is CASSLRPVMNTEAFF.

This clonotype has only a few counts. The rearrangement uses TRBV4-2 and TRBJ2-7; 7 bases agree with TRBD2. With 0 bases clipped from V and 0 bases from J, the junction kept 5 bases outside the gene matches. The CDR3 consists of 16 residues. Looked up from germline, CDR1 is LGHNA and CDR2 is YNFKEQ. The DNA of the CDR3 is TGTGCCAGCAGCCAAGACGTAGGCGGGAGCTCCTACGAGCAGTACTTC. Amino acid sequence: CASSQDVGGSSYEQYF.

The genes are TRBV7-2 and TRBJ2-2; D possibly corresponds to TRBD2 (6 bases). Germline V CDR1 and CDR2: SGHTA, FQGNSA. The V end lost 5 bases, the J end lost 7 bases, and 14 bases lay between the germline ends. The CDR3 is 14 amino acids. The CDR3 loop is CASSLFNGGGELFF. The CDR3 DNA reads TGTGCCAGCAGCCTATTTAACGGGGGCGGGGAGCTGTTTTTT.

The CDR3 is CASSEGGAGPDTQYF. CDR3 nucleotide sequence: TGCGCCAGCAGCGAAGGGGGGGCCGGCCCAGATACGCAGTATTTT. This chain links TRBV5-1 with TRBJ2-3; a possible D gene is TRBD2 (7 bases). Trimming removed 4 bases at V and 4 bases at J, with 16 bases between. CDR1 is SGHRS, CDR2 YFSETQ, per germline. The CDR3 is 15 residues long.

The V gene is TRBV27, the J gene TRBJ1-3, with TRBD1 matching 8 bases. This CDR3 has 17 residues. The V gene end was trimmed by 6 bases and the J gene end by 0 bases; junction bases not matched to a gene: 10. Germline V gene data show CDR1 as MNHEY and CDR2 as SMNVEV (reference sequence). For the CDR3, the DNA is TGTGCCAGCAGCCGTGGACAGGGACCTAGCTCTGGAAACACCATATATTTT. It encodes CASSRGQGPSSGNTIYF.

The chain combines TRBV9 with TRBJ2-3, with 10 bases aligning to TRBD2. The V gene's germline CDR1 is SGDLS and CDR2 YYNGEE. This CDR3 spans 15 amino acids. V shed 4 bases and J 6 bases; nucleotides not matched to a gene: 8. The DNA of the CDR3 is TGTGCCAGCAGCCTCAGCGGGGGGGAGGATGATACGCAGTATTTT. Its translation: CASSLSGGEDDTQYF.

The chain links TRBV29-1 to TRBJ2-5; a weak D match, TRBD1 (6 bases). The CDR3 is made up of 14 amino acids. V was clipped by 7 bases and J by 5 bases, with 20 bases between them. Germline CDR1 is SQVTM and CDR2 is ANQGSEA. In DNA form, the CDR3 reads TGCAGCGCCACTTGGCAGGGGCGGCAGGAGACCCAGTACTTC. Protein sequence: CSATWQGRQETQYF. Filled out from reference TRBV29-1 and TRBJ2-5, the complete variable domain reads SAVISQKPSRDICQRGTSLTIQCQVDSQVTMMFWYRQQPGQSLTLIATANQGSEATYESGFVIDKFPISRPNLTFSTLTVSNMSPEDSSIYLCSATWQGRQETQYFGPGTRLLVL.

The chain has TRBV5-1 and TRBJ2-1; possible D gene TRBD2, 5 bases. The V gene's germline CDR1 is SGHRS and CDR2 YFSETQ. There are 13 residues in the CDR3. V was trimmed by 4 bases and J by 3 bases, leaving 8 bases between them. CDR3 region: CASSPGIYNEQFF. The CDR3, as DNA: TGCGCCAGCAGCCCGGGAATCTACAATGAGCAGTTCTTC.

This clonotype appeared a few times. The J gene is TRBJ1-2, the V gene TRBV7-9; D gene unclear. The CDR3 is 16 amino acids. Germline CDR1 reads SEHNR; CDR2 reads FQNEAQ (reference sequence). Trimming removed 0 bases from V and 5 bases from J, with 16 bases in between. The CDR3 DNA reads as TGTGCCAGCAGCTTAGCAGGGTTTTCGGCCGGGTATGGCTACACCTTC. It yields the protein CASSLAGFSAGYGYTF.

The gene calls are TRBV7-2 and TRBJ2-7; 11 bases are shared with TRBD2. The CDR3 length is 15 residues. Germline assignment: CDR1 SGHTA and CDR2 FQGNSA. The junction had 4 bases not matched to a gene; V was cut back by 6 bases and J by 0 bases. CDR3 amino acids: CASRSGTSGSYEQYF. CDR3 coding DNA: TGTGCCAGCAGATCAGGGACTAGCGGCTCCTACGAGCAGTACTTC. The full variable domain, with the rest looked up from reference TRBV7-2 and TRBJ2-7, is GAGVSQSPSNKVTEKGKDVELRCDPISGHTALYWYRQSLGQGLEFLIYFQGNSAPDKSGLPSDRFSAERTGGSVSTLTIQRTQQEDSAVYLCASRSGTSGSYEQYFGPGTRLTVT.

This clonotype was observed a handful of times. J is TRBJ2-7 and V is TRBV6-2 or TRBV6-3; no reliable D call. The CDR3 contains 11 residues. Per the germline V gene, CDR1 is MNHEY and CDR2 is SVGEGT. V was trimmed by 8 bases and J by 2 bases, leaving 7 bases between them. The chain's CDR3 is CASCTAYEQYF. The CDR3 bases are TGTGCCAGCTGTACGGCCTACGAGCAGTACTTC.

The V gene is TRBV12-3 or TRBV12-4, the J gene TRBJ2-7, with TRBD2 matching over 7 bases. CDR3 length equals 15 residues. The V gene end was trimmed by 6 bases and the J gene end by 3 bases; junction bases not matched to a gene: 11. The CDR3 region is CASRSPGGSHYEQYF. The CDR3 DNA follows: TGTGCCAGCAGATCCCCGGGGGGATCACACTACGAGCAGTACTTC.

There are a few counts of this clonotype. The CDR3 protein is CASSYGRDEAATYNEQFF. The CDR3, as DNA: TGTGCCAGCAGTTACGGTCGAGACGAAGCGGCCACCTACAATGAGCAGTTCTTC. The J gene is TRBJ2-1, the V gene TRBV6-2 or TRBV6-3, with D possibly TRBD2 on 5 matching bases. Germline V CDR1 and CDR2: MNHEY, SVGEGT. The V end lost 2 bases, the J end lost 2 bases, and 19 bases lay between the germline ends. The CDR3 covers 18 residues.

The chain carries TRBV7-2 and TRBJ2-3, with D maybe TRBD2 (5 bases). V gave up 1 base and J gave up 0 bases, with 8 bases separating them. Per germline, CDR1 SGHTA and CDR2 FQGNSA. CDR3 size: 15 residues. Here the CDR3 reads CASSLGTASTDTQYF. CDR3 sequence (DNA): TGTGCCAGCAGCTTAGGGACTGCGAGCACAGATACGCAGTATTTT.

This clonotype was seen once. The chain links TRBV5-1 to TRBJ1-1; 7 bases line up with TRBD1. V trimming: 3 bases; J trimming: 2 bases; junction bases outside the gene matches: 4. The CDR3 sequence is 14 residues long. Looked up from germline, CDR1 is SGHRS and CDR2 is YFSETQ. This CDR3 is CASSSGQVNTEAFF. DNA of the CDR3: TGCGCCAGCAGCTCTGGACAGGTAAACACTGAAGCTTTCTTT.

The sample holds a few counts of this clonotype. CDR3 sequence reads: CASSRGQGSGETQYF. The CDR3 nucleotides read TGCGCCAGCAGCAGAGGACAGGGATCGGGAGAGACCCAGTACTTC. J is TRBJ2-5 and V is TRBV5-1; 8 nucleotides align to TRBD1. Germline V gene data show CDR1 as SGHRS and CDR2 as YFSETQ. The CDR3 is made up of 15 amino acids. V gave up 4 bases and J gave up 4 bases; unmatched junction bases: 9.

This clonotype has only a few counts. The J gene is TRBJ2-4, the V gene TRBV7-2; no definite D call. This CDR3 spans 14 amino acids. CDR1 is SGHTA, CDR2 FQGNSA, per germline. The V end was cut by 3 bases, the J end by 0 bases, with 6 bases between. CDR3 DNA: TGTGCCAGCAGCTTTAGACTAGCCAAAAACATTCAGTACTTC. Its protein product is CASSFRLAKNIQYF.

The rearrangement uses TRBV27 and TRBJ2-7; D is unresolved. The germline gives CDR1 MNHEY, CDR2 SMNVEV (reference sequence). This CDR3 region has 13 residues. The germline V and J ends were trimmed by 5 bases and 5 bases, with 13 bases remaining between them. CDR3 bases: TGTGCCAGCAGTGCCGGGCTCCTCGACGAGCAGTACTTC. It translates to CASSAGLLDEQYF.

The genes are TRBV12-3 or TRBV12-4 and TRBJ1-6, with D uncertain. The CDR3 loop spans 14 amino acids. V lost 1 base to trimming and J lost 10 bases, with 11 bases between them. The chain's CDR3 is CASSLGVSDSPLHF. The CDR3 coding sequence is TGTGCCAGCAGTTTAGGGGTCAGTGACTCACCCCTCCACTTT.

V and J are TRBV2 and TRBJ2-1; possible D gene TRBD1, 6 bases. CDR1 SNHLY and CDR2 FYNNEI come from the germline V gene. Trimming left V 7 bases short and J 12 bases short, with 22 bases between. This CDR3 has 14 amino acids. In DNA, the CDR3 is TGTGCCAGCATAGTAAGCGGCCCCCTACAGGGGCAGTTCTTC. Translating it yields CASIVSGPLQGQFF. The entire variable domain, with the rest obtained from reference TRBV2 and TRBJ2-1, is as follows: EPEVTQTPSHQVTQMGQEVILRCVPISNHLYFYWYRQILGQKVEFLVSFYNNEISEKSEIFDDQFSVERPDGSNFTLKIRSTKLEDSAMYFCASIVSGPLQGQFFGPGTRLTVL.

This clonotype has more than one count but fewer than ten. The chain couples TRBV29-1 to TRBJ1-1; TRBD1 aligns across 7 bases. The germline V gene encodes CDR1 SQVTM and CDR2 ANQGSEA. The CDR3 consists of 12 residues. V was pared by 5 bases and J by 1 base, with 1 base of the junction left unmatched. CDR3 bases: TGCAGCGTTAGGACAGGGAACACTGAAGCTTTCTTT. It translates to CSVRTGNTEAFF.

The CDR3 sequence: CASGIQGALGNEQFF. The CDR3 DNA reads as TGTGCCAGCGGGATACAGGGAGCGCTTGGGAATGAGCAGTTCTTC. This chain connects TRBV27 to TRBJ2-1; D is perhaps TRBD1 (6 bases). CDR1 MNHEY and CDR2 SMNVEV come from the germline V gene (reference sequence). The CDR3 has 15 residues. V lost 8 bases, J lost 7 bases, and 21 bases lay in between.